This T cell receptor beta chain emerged from a study of T cell responses to AZD1222 COVID-19 vaccine. Findings and caveats of the study: Vaccine-related CD4 TCRs covered spike, predominating at 160-218 and 743-854.

On this clone: Its antigen is not identified.

The CDR3 is 14 residues long. Germline values: CDR1 SGDLS, CDR2 YYNGEE. V lost 4 bases and J 0 bases, leaving 8 bases between the germline ends. The repertoire was sequenced with immunoSEQ multiplex PCR; TCRdb's copy has only in-frame clones and lacks some. The sample includes approximately 18,000 clones, 65% to 80% of them seen just once. The sample consisted of peripheral blood, taken 28 days after the second AZD1222 dose. This chain joins TRBV9 and TRBJ1-3; D not certain. This receptor was identified in an adult who received the AZD1222 COVID-19 vaccine. DNA for the CDR3: TGTGCCAGCAGCCCTGGCGGCTCTGGAAACACCATATATTTT. This encodes CASSPGGSGNTIYF.